This T cell receptor beta chain comes out of a study of CD8+ T cells in alopecia areata. By share of the sample, this clone is medium-sized. Sequencing relied on a cDNA template that was reverse transcribed from extracted RNA. Only in-frame clones appear in the TCRdb table, and some are missing; sequencing was by immunoSEQ multiplex PCR. The sample lists a few hundred thousand clones, more than 55% occurring once. Germline V gene sequence: CDR1 SGHVS, CDR2 FQNEAQ. V shed 5 bases and J shed 6 bases, with 14 bases lying between them. This CDR3 has 14 amino acids. This clonotype was sampled from a human donor in good health. V and J are TRBV7-8 and TRBJ1-5, with a weak D call TRBD1 (6 bases). Sequenced sample: CD8+ T cells sorted from blood. CDR3 DNA sequence: TGTGCCAGCAGCAAAGCGGGGGGCCGTCAGCCCCAGCATTTT. This gives the protein CASSKAGGRQPQHF.